This T cell receptor beta chain was observed in a study of cytomegalovirus exposure and HLA in healthy donors. Study results and limitations: TCR beta V- and J-gene trimming was later associated with a missense DCLRE1C variant. About 87% or about 30% of the time was how often most TCR beta V segments were productive, according to an earlier analysis.

It was with 60 Vbeta and 13 Jbeta primers that the PCR ran. Assay: immunoSEQ multiplex PCR; the TCRdb copy retains only in-frame clones and omits some. The top ten clones hold approximately 1.5% of a sample with about 200,000 clones, 79% of them seen once. In the case of this clone: Its specificity is not known.

The CDR3 is 14 amino acids. Germline V gene lookup returns CDR1 SGHRS and CDR2 YFSETQ. Trimming cost V 4 bases and J 8 bases; bases outside gene matches: 3. This clonotype was sampled from a girl aged 5-17 years in good health and CMV-seropositive. This chain uses TRBV5-1 with TRBJ2-1, with TRBD2 identical over 13 bases. The sample comprised PBMCs. The CDR3 DNA reads as TGCGCCAGCAGCGCCGGACTAGCGGGGGATGAGCAGTTCTTC. As protein: CASSAGLAGDEQFF. Based on the CDR3 plus reference TRBV5-1 and TRBJ2-1, the full variable domain is KAGVTQTPRYLIKTRGQQVTLSCSPISGHRSVSWYQQTPGQGLQFLFEYFSETQRNKGNFPGRFSGRQFSNSRSEMNVSTLELGDSALYLCASSAGLAGDEQFFGPGTRLTVL.